Each of the 10 T cell receptor beta chains below was sequenced from the same sample in a study of T cells in localized non-small cell lung cancer. TCRdb's table, derived via immunoSEQ multiplex PCR, lists solely in-frame clones and lacks some. The sample shows 60,000 to 85,000 clones, 70% to 90% of them seen only once. Material: peripheral blood, obtained before any cancer treatment. Receptors were obtained from a male donor older than 55 with stage III squamous cell lung carcinoma.

This chain connects TRBV5-1 to TRBJ1-6, with no clear D. Germline V gene sequence: CDR1 SGHRS, CDR2 YFSETQ. This CDR3 contains 14 residues. With 6 bases removed from V and 7 bases from J, the gap between germline ends came to 14 bases. Here the CDR3 DNA reads TGCGCCAGCAAACTGGACGGAGTCAATTCACCCCTCCACTTT. It specifies CASKLDGVNSPLHF.

This clone was seen more than once but under ten times. The V call is TRBV2, the J call TRBJ1-6; 8 nucleotides match TRBD1. V shed 8 bases and J 6 bases; nucleotides not matched to a gene: 6. Germline V lookup: CDR1 SNHLY, CDR2 FYNNEI. The CDR3 runs 14 residues. Here the CDR3 DNA reads TGTGCCAGCGAACCCGGACAGGGTAATTCACCCCTCCACTTT. As protein: CASEPGQGNSPLHF.

CDR3: CSIGENTEAFF. Here the CDR3 DNA reads TGCAGCATCGGGGAGAACACTGAAGCTTTCTTT. The rearrangement joins TRBV29-1 to TRBJ1-1; D remains unclear. Germline CDR1 SQVTM, CDR2 ANQGSEA. V lost 8 bases to trimming and J lost 1 base, with 8 bases between them. The CDR3 has 11 amino acids. Full variable domain (outside the CDR3, taken from reference TRBV29-1 and TRBJ1-1): SAVISQKPSRDICQRGTSLTIQCQVDSQVTMMFWYRQQPGQSLTLIATANQGSEATYESGFVIDKFPISRPNLTFSTLTVSNMSPEDSSIYLCSIGENTEAFFGQGTRLTVV.

This chain uses TRBV19 with TRBJ2-5; the D gene could be TRBD1 or TRBD2 (5 bases each). The V end was cut by 5 bases, the J end by 0 bases, with 7 bases between. Germline lookup yields CDR1 LNHDA and CDR2 SQIVND (reference sequence). The CDR3 runs 13 residues. CDR3 sequence (DNA): TGTGCCAGTAGTCCGGGACACCAAGAGACCCAGTACTTC. Amino acid sequence: CASSPGHQETQYF.

The rearrangement links TRBV7-6 to TRBJ2-5; 9 nucleotides line up with TRBD2. The CDR3 totals 16 residues. V lost 5 bases, J lost 4 bases, and 11 bases stayed unmatched. The germline V gene encodes CDR1 SGHVS and CDR2 FNYEAQ. The DNA for the CDR3 is TGTGCCAGCAGCCCTCGACAGGGCGGGGGGGGAGAGACCCAGTACTTC. The encoded protein is CASSPRQGGGGETQYF.

This chain's CDR3 is CASRRDSQAEAFF. CDR3 coding DNA: TGTGCCAGCAGACGAGATAGTCAGGCTGAAGCTTTCTTT. The chain is built from TRBV9 and TRBJ1-1; D uncertain. Trimming pared 5 bases from V and 6 bases from J, leaving 14 bases between. CDR1 SGDLS and CDR2 YYNGEE come from the germline V gene. CDR3 size: 13 residues.

The CDR3 region is CSVRGTSGFNEQFF. For the CDR3, the DNA is TGCAGCGTCAGGGGGACTAGCGGGTTCAATGAGCAGTTCTTC. The genes are TRBV29-1 and TRBJ2-1; TRBD2 matches at 12 bases. Germline-derived CDR1 and CDR2 are SQVTM and ANQGSEA. The CDR3 has 14 amino acids. Trimming at V came to 6 bases and at J to 6 bases, leaving 6 bases not matched to a gene.

V is TRBV19 and J is TRBJ1-2, with D possibly TRBD1 on 6 matching bases. The CDR3 covers 15 residues. Trimming took 2 bases from V and 4 from J, leaving 14 bases between them. CDR1 is LNHDA, CDR2 SQIVND, per germline (reference sequence). The CDR3 reads CASSIKRQAAYGYTF. The CDR3 nucleotides are TGTGCCAGTAGTATAAAACGACAGGCCGCCTATGGCTACACCTTC.

The chain uses TRBV9 and TRBJ2-5; D remains unclear. CDR3 size: 10 residues. Trimming pared 6 bases from V and 4 bases from J, leaving 4 bases between. The germline V gene encodes CDR1 SGDLS and CDR2 YYNGEE. DNA of the CDR3: TGTGCCAGCACCTCAGAGACCCAGTACTTC. Residues: CASTSETQYF. The variable domain in full, with the rest retrieved from reference TRBV9 and TRBJ2-5, is DSGVTQTPKHLITATGQRVTLRCSPRSGDLSVYWYQQSLDQGLQFLIQYYNGEERAKGNILERFSAQQFPDLHSELNLSSLELGDSALYFCASTSETQYFGPGTRLLVL.

The chain carries TRBV5-4 and TRBJ2-5; 11 bases agree with TRBD2. This CDR3 comprises 16 residues. The J segment lost 2 bases and the V segment lost 0 bases, leaving 3 bases of the junction unmatched. Looked up from germline, CDR1 is SGHNT and CDR2 is YYREEE (reference sequence). The CDR3 region is CASSLALAGGQETQYF. In nucleotides, the CDR3 is TGTGCCAGCAGCTTGGCCTTAGCGGGGGGGCAAGAGACCCAGTACTTC.